This T cell receptor beta chain was observed in a study of early T cells in non-severe SARS-CoV-2 infection. Across the study: Sequencing of unsorted whole blood was done on bulk RNA, leaving chains unpaired. Whole-study results and caveats: Matches to VDJdb favored anti-spike CD8 responses and missed private and CD4 specificities.

cDNA molecules, individually, were tagged with unique molecular identifiers. TCRdb reprocessed the 5' RACE reads with MiXCR, giving one entry per CDR3 protein. The table has roughly 41,000 distinct CDR3 sequences, roughly 4.7% seen once. The CDR3 contains 13 residues. The trim removed 6 bases at V and 5 bases at J, leaving 4 bases unmatched. At least ten counts were recorded for this clonotype. Its antigen is unknown. Input material: whole blood. The source is an adult who was a healthcare worker with PCR-confirmed SARS-CoV-2 infection or an uninfected control (not recorded which). This rearrangement joins TRBV12-3 or TRBV12-4 to TRBJ2-1, with 7 bases aligning to TRBD2. CDR3 bases: TGTGCCAGCAGCTGGACTAGAAACAATGAGCAGTTCTTC. Translation: CASSWTRNNEQFF.